The 7 T cell receptor beta chains in this list originate from one sample, sequenced in a study of response to subunit inactivated influenza vaccine. In TCRdb, the RT-PCR reads were re-called with MiXCR into one record per CDR3 protein. The sample lists 710,000 or so distinct CDR3 sequences; 15% to 17% were seen once. Source: PBMCs from blood, taken about 11 days after vaccination. Receptors originate from a man between 45 and 60 years old who received an inactivated influenza vaccine.

J is TRBJ2-7 and V is TRBV5-1; D might be TRBD1 (6 bases). The CDR3 is 13 residues long. V was clipped by 4 bases and J by 4 bases, with 12 bases between them. The V gene's germline CDR1 is SGHRS and CDR2 YFSETQ. The CDR3: CASSIEQGYEQYF. In DNA form, the CDR3 reads TGCGCCAGCAGCATCGAACAGGGTTACGAGCAGTACTTC.

The chain uses TRBV7-2 and TRBJ2-7; TRBD1 is a possible D gene (5 bases). Per germline, CDR1 SGHTA and CDR2 FQGNSA. With 5 bases removed from V and 1 base from J, the gap between germline ends came to 12 bases. CDR3 size: 14 residues. The DNA for the CDR3 is TGTGCCAGCAGCGCAGGGATAGGGTCCTACGAGCAGTACTTC. Translating gives CASSAGIGSYEQYF.

This clonotype came up a few times. This sequence joins TRBV11-2 and TRBJ2-5, with D uncertain. The germline gives CDR1 SGHAT, CDR2 FQNNGV. Trimming stripped 6 bases from V and 4 bases from J, with 12 bases between. CDR3 length: 13 residues. CDR3 protein: CASSLWMAETQYF. DNA for the CDR3: TGTGCCAGCAGTTTGTGGATGGCAGAGACCCAGTACTTC.

This clonotype showed up just a few times. V usage is TRBV7-9 and J usage is TRBJ2-3; 11 bases align to TRBD1. V dropped 5 bases and J dropped 6; count of bases not matched to a gene: 7. Germline CDR1 is SEHNR and CDR2 is FQNEAQ (reference sequence). CDR3 length: 15 residues. CDR3 coding DNA: TGTGCCAGCAGCGAAGGACAGGGGGCGCATGATACGCAGTATTTT. Translating it yields CASSEGQGAHDTQYF.

As to this clonotype: Compared with germline, one end of the junction differs, possibly owing to a read error. This chain links TRBV7-9 with TRBJ1-4; 7 nucleotides align to TRBD1. The CDR3 runs 15 residues. Germline assignment: CDR1 SEHNR and CDR2 FQNEAQ (reference sequence). CDR3 region: CASSALQGTIEKLFF. CDR3 nucleotide sequence: TGTGCCAGCAGCGCCTTACAGGGGACTATTGAAAAACTGTTTTTT.

This clonotype was detected only a few times. The V call is TRBV5-1, the J call TRBJ2-1, with 8 bases that match TRBD1. This CDR3 region has 14 residues. Germline lookup yields CDR1 SGHRS and CDR2 YFSETQ. With 3 bases clipped from V and 8 bases from J, the junction kept 7 bases outside the gene matches. Here the CDR3 DNA reads TGCGCCAGCAGCTCCTGGACAGGGCAGGATGAGCAGTTCTTC. It encodes CASSSWTGQDEQFF. The full variable domain, with the rest looked up from reference TRBV5-1 and TRBJ2-1, is KAGVTQTPRYLIKTRGQQVTLSCSPISGHRSVSWYQQTPGQGLQFLFEYFSETQRNKGNFPGRFSGRQFSNSRSEMNVSTLELGDSALYLCASSSWTGQDEQFFGPGTRLTVL.

This clonotype was seen a few times. The chain has TRBV9 and TRBJ2-5; possibly TRBD1 for D (7 bases). Trimming shortened V by 3 bases and J by 4 bases, and 16 bases separated the two germline ends. CDR3 size: 15 residues. Germline-derived CDR1 and CDR2 are SGDLS and YYNGEE. DNA of the CDR3: TGTGCCAGCAGCGCCTTCGGAGGGGGCGTAGAGACCCAGTACTTC. Translated: CASSAFGGGVETQYF.